These 15 T cell receptor beta chains were sequenced from one sample in a study of cytotoxic CD8 clonotypes in ibrutinib-treated CLL. Repertoires were generated with immunoSEQ multiplex PCR, while TCRdb's copy carries only in-frame clones and drops some. The data contain roughly 150,000 clones, roughly 86% of them seen just once; the ten biggest clones take up approximately 2%. The material sequenced was PBMCs, taken after 12 months of ibrutinib treatment. These receptors were collected from a human donor with chronic lymphocytic leukemia.

The chain has TRBV27 and TRBJ2-3; the D gene is possibly TRBD2 (5 bases). This CDR3 is built from 14 residues. Trimming took 7 bases from V and 2 from J, leaving 13 bases between them. CDR1 MNHEY and CDR2 SMNVEV come from the germline V gene (reference sequence). The CDR3 DNA follows: TGTGCCAGCAATGGTCAGCGGTCCACAGATACGCAGTATTTT. Translation gives CASNGQRSTDTQYF.

This rearrangement joins TRBV7-6 to TRBJ2-7; D is uncertain. V was trimmed by 5 bases and J by 2 bases, leaving 10 bases between them. CDR1 and CDR2 (germline): SGHVS, FNYEAQ. The CDR3 spans 13 residues. CDR3 amino acids: CASSPTPTYEQYF. The DNA for the CDR3 is TGTGCCAGCAGCCCGACACCCACCTACGAGCAGTACTTC.

The V and J genes are TRBV6-5 and TRBJ2-7; D possibly corresponds to TRBD1 (5 bases). The CDR3 runs 12 residues. The V and J ends lost 6 bases and 2 bases respectively, with 8 bases between them. The germline CDR1 and CDR2 sequences are MNHEY and SVGAGI. Written as DNA, the CDR3 is TGTGCCAGCAGACAGGTAACCTACGAGCAGTACTTC. It encodes CASRQVTYEQYF.

The V and J genes are TRBV7-2 and TRBJ2-4; the D gene is possibly TRBD2 (5 bases). The CDR3 covers 17 residues. Per germline, CDR1 SGHTA and CDR2 FQGNSA. Trimming removed 7 bases from V and 0 bases from J, with 19 bases in between. CDR3 in amino acids: CASTRPRGWGAKNIQYF. CDR3 DNA: TGTGCCAGCACTCGTCCCCGAGGGTGGGGAGCCAAAAACATTCAGTACTTC.

This clone was seen just once. V is TRBV4-3 and J is TRBJ1-2; D ambiguous. Germline V lookup: CDR1 LGHNA, CDR2 YSLEER. The CDR3 runs to 13 residues. Trimming stripped 0 bases from V and 8 bases from J, with 10 bases between. The CDR3: CASSQDRSGGYTF. DNA of the CDR3: TGCGCCAGCAGCCAAGATAGGTCTGGCGGCTACACCTTC.

The chain combines TRBV5-1 with TRBJ2-2, with D possibly TRBD2 on 6 matching bases. V was cut by 1 base and J by 2 bases, with 9 bases left in between. Germline assignment: CDR1 SGHRS and CDR2 YFSETQ. The CDR3 spans 15 residues. As DNA, the CDR3 is TGCGCCAGCAGCTTGCCTAGCGCAAACACCGGGGAGCTGTTTTTT. It is translated as CASSLPSANTGELFF.

This clone was picked up one time. The V call is TRBV7-9, the J call TRBJ1-3; D gene ambiguous. The CDR3 has 16 residues. Germline V gives CDR1 SEHNR, CDR2 FQNEAQ (reference sequence). The ends were cut back, 2 bases at V and 0 bases at J, with 11 bases in the middle. The CDR3 spells CASSLSQTLSGNTIYF. As DNA, the CDR3 is TGTGCCAGCAGCTTATCTCAGACCCTCTCTGGAAACACCATATATTTT.

The V gene is TRBV6-5, the J gene TRBJ2-7; TRBD2 aligns across 10 bases. Germline loops: CDR1 MNHEY, CDR2 SVGAGI. With V trimmed by 0 bases and J by 4 bases, 3 bases remained unmatched. The CDR3 runs 15 residues. The chain's CDR3 is CASSYSASGGYEQYF. DNA of the CDR3: TGTGCCAGCAGTTACTCTGCTAGCGGGGGTTACGAGCAGTACTTC.

The gene calls are TRBV20-1 and TRBJ1-2; D not certain. Germline V CDR1 and CDR2: DFQATT, SNEGSKA (reference sequence). The CDR3 sequence is 10 residues long. Trimming left V 5 bases short and J 8 bases short, with 9 bases between. The CDR3 DNA reads TGCAGTGCTCCCCGCCTAGGCTACACCTTC. Its protein product is CSAPRLGYTF.

The V call is TRBV2, the J call TRBJ2-7; D may be TRBD2 (7 bases). V was shortened by 7 bases and J by 6 bases, with 22 bases between the two germline ends. CDR1 SNHLY and CDR2 FYNNEI come from the germline V gene. The CDR3 covers 15 residues. The chain's CDR3 is CASNTGASGGAEQYF. The CDR3 nucleotides read TGTGCCAGCAACACGGGGGCTAGCGGAGGGGCCGAGCAGTACTTC.

The chain recombines TRBV4-1 with TRBJ2-3; perhaps TRBD2 as D (6 bases). V gave up 2 bases and J gave up 2 bases, with 11 bases separating them. This CDR3 region has 15 residues. Germline V lookup: CDR1 MGHRA, CDR2 YSYEKL. The CDR3 sequence: CASSQLREDTDTQYF. CDR3 coding DNA: TGCGCCAGCAGCCAACTCAGGGAGGACACAGATACGCAGTATTTT.

Only a few counts were recorded for this clone. The chain recombines TRBV19 with TRBJ1-2, with unresolved D. The CDR3 has 13 residues. V lost 7 bases, J lost 1 base, and 10 bases lay in between. Germline V gene sequence: CDR1 LNHDA, CDR2 SQIVND (reference sequence). The CDR3 region has the DNA TGTGCCAGTACCATGGGGAATAACTATGGCTACACCTTC. Its protein is CASTMGNNYGYTF.

The chain employs TRBV7-2 and TRBJ1-1, with D possibly being TRBD1 (5 bases). In germline, CDR1 is SGHTA, CDR2 FQGNSA. This CDR3 comprises 14 residues. V was shortened by 5 bases and J by 8 bases, with 18 bases between the two germline ends. The CDR3 sequence: CASSPLEGPVEAFF. The CDR3 region has the DNA TGTGCCAGCAGCCCTTTGGAGGGGCCGGTCGAAGCTTTCTTT. The full variable domain, in which reference TRBV7-2 and TRBJ1-1 provide the parts outside the CDR3, is GAGVSQSPSNKVTEKGKDVELRCDPISGHTALYWYRQSLGQGLEFLIYFQGNSAPDKSGLPSDRFSAERTGGSVSTLTIQRTQQEDSAVYLCASSPLEGPVEAFFGQGTRLTVV.

The J gene is TRBJ1-1, the V gene TRBV4-1; weak D call: TRBD1 (5 bases). Trimming shortened V by 6 bases and J by 2 bases, and 10 bases separated the two germline ends. Per the germline V gene, CDR1 is MGHRA and CDR2 is YSYEKL. This CDR3 has 13 amino acids. CDR3 amino acids: CASRRGENTEAFF. The CDR3 DNA follows: TGCGCCAGCAGGAGGGGAGAAAACACTGAAGCTTTCTTT.

This chain uses TRBV30 with TRBJ2-5; D may match TRBD1 or TRBD2 (5 bases each). The CDR3 length is 19 residues. Germline V CDR1 and CDR2: GTSNPN, SVGIG (reference sequence). V lost 1 base and J lost 9, with 33 bases in between. The CDR3 is CAWSAAPLIRDPDKSAQYF. The CDR3 nucleotides read TGTGCCTGGAGTGCGGCCCCTCTTATCCGGGACCCAGATAAATCGGCCCAGTACTTC.